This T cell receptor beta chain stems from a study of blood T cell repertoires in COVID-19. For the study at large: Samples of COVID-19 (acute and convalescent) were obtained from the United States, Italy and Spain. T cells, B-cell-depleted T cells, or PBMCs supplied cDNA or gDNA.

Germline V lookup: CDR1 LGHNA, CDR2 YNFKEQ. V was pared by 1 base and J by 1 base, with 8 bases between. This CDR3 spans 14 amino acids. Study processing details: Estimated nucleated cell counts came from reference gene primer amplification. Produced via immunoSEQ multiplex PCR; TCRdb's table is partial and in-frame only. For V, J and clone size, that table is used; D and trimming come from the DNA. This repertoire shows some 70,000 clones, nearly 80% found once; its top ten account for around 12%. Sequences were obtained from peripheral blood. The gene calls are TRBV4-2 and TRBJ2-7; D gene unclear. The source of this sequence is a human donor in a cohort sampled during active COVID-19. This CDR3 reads CASSQVIRSYEQYF. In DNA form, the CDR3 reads TGTGCCAGCAGCCAAGTTATACGGTCCTACGAGCAGTACTTC.